These 8 T cell receptor beta chains came from one sample sequenced in a study of regulatory T cells in long-lasting Graves disease. Arm-PCR with iRepertoire HTBI primers amplified the CDR3 regions for these TCR beta libraries. TCRdb recomputed calls from the multiplex PCR reads with MiXCR, one row per CDR3 protein. The sample lists some 370,000 distinct CDR3 sequences, 20% to 25% occurring once. Time point of the sample: persistent/refractory GD, antithyroid drugs over 5 years with positive TRAb. The TCR library was made from RNA that had been extracted from PBMCs in TRIzol. Specimen: peripheral blood mononuclear cells (PBMCs), collected when the disease was refractory, from a patient treated with antithyroid drugs. The receptor source for this set is a woman aged 40 to 55 with Graves disease.

This clonotype was detected ten times or more. This chain connects TRBV2 to TRBJ2-2, with TRBD2 identical over 12 bases. This CDR3 is 17 amino acids long. The J segment lost 5 bases and the V segment lost 7 bases, leaving 11 bases of the junction unmatched. The germline CDR1 and CDR2 sequences are SNHLY and FYNNEI. CDR3 residues: CASKPPTSGSYTGELFF. In nucleotides, the CDR3 is TGTGCCAGCAAACCCCCGACTAGCGGGAGTTATACCGGGGAGCTGTTTTTT.

This clonotype has at least ten counts. V gene TRBV28 combines with J gene TRBJ1-2, with no clear D. Per germline, CDR1 MDHEN and CDR2 SYDVKM. V shed 6 bases and J shed 8 bases, with 13 bases lying between them. This CDR3 is 12 amino acids long. The chain's CDR3 is CASSLLLGGYTF. CDR3 in DNA: TGTGCCAGCAGCCTCCTCCTGGGGGGCTACACCTTC.

The V call is TRBV7-9, the J call TRBJ2-7; TRBD2 might be the D (6 bases). V was shortened by 2 bases and J by 1 base, with 9 bases between the two germline ends. The CDR3 totals 14 residues. CDR1 and CDR2 (germline): SEHNR, FQNEAQ (reference sequence). The CDR3 sequence is CASSLSGRSYEQYF. CDR3 DNA sequence: TGTGCCAGCAGCTTATCCGGGAGATCCTACGAGCAGTACTTC.

This clonotype was seen a few times. CDR3 sequence: CSATRGSNSPLHF. The CDR3 bases are TGCAGTGCAACCCGGGGAAGCAATTCACCCCTCCACTTT. The rearrangement uses TRBV20-1 and TRBJ1-6; D is undetermined. Germline V gene sequence: CDR1 DFQATT, CDR2 SNEGSKA (reference sequence). The CDR3 totals 13 residues. Between the trimmed V and J ends, which lost 6 bases and 7 bases, there was a span of 13 bases.

This clonotype appeared many times. The rearrangement joins TRBV28 to TRBJ2-7; TRBD2 agrees at 7 bases. The CDR3 is made up of 11 amino acids. V lost 8 bases and J lost 4; bases outside the gene matches: 2. The germline V gene has CDR1 MDHEN and CDR2 SYDVKM. CDR3 loop: CASWGGYEQYF. The CDR3 bases are TGTGCCAGCTGGGGGGGTTACGAGCAGTACTTC. Full variable domain (remainder filled in from reference TRBV28 and TRBJ2-7): DVKVTQSSRYLVKRTGEKVFLECVQDMDHENMFWYRQDPGLGLRLIYFSYDVKMKEKGDIPEGYSVSREKKERFSLILESASTNQTSMYLCASWGGYEQYFGPGTRLTVT.

DNA of the CDR3: TGTGCCAGCAGTTCTCGACTAGCGGGGGGCACAGATACGCAGTATTTT. This sequence encodes CASSSRLAGGTDTQYF. The chain couples TRBV28 to TRBJ2-3; 12 bases align to TRBD2. J was trimmed by 1 base and V by 4 bases; bases with no gene match: 3. Per germline, CDR1 MDHEN and CDR2 SYDVKM. This CDR3 is built from 16 residues.

This clonotype has ten or more counts. The chain links TRBV28 to TRBJ2-3; 9 positions agree with TRBD2. Trimming removed 6 bases from V and 4 bases from J; junction bases left unmatched: 8. The CDR3 totals 15 residues. Germline V gene sequence: CDR1 MDHEN, CDR2 SYDVKM. CDR3 DNA: TGTGCCAGCAGGCTCGGGGGACTAGCAGCAGATACGCAGTATTTT. This gives the protein CASRLGGLAADTQYF.

The rearrangement uses TRBV29-1 and TRBJ2-4; no reliable D call. Germline assignment: CDR1 SQVTM and CDR2 ANQGSEA. The CDR3 spans 15 residues. The germline V and J ends were trimmed by 0 bases and 0 bases, with 9 bases remaining between them. The chain's CDR3 is CSVEELKIAKNIQYF. In DNA, the CDR3 is TGCAGCGTTGAAGAACTAAAAATAGCCAAAAACATTCAGTACTTC.